A single sample gave rise to the 24 T cell receptor beta chains below, sequenced in a study of blood T cell repertoires in COVID-19. Measured with immunoSEQ multiplex PCR; TCRdb has only the in-frame clones, and not every one. The top ten hold approximately 15% of the sample, which has 80,000 to 100,000 clones, 60% to 85% seen once. The source material was peripheral blood. Every receptor here comes from a human donor in a cohort sampled during active COVID-19.

This clone was observed a handful of times. Written as DNA, the CDR3 is TGTGCCAGCAGCCTTTGGAACAGCCGCGCTTCTTACAATGAGCAGTTCTTC. As protein: CASSLWNSRASYNEQFF. The chain employs TRBV11-3 and TRBJ2-1, with D unresolved. This CDR3 contains 17 residues. V was shortened by 5 bases and J by 4 bases, with 21 bases between the two germline ends. The germline V gene encodes CDR1 SGHNT and CDR2 YENEEA.

The chain is built from TRBV14 and TRBJ2-1; 9 bases map to TRBD1. V gave up 1 base and J gave up 8 bases; unmatched junction bases: 9. Germline-derived CDR1 and CDR2 are SGHDN and FVKESK. The CDR3 has 16 residues. The CDR3 spells CASSQARTGGGDEQFF. CDR3 in DNA: TGTGCCAGCAGCCAAGCCCGAACAGGGGGCGGCGATGAGCAGTTCTTC.

This rearrangement joins TRBV6-5 to TRBJ1-1, with 8 nucleotides matching TRBD1. Looked up from germline, CDR1 is MNHEY and CDR2 is SVGAGI. CDR3 length: 12 amino acids. V lost 2 bases, J lost 10 bases, and 3 bases stayed unmatched. CDR3 sequence reads: CASSYEGQVAFF. CDR3 sequence (DNA): TGTGCCAGCAGTTACGAGGGACAGGTAGCTTTCTTT.

This clone was counted between two and nine times. The chain uses TRBV5-1 and TRBJ2-5; no definite D call. Germline-derived CDR1 and CDR2 are SGHRS and YFSETQ. V shed 2 bases and J shed 2 bases, with 4 bases lying between them. The CDR3 runs 12 residues. This CDR3 reads CASSFEQETQYF. The CDR3 region has the DNA TGCGCCAGCAGCTTCGAGCAAGAGACCCAGTACTTC. The whole variable domain, filled in from reference TRBV5-1 and TRBJ2-5, reads KAGVTQTPRYLIKTRGQQVTLSCSPISGHRSVSWYQQTPGQGLQFLFEYFSETQRNKGNFPGRFSGRQFSNSRSEMNVSTLELGDSALYLCASSFEQETQYFGPGTRLLVL.

This chain connects TRBV28 to TRBJ1-5; D gene uncertain. The CDR3 loop spans 12 amino acids. Germline loops: CDR1 MDHEN, CDR2 SYDVKM. The V and J ends lost 8 bases and 6 bases respectively, with 11 bases between them. DNA of the CDR3: TGTGCCAGCCGAACGGGGTCTCAGCCCCAGCATTTT. This gives the protein CASRTGSQPQHF.

The chain uses TRBV3-1 (or the pseudogene TRBV3-2) and TRBJ2-7, with D possibly TRBD1 on 6 matching bases. V lost 2 bases and J 2 bases, leaving 10 bases between the germline ends. The CDR3 covers 14 residues. CDR1 and CDR2 from the germline V gene are LGHDT and YNNKEL (reference sequence). The CDR3 reads CASSQYRDTYEQYF. The CDR3 bases are TGTGCCAGCAGCCAATACAGGGACACCTACGAGCAGTACTTC.

This chain uses TRBV28 with TRBJ2-3, with D possibly matching TRBD1 (6 bases). The germline V gene encodes CDR1 MDHEN and CDR2 SYDVKM. V was cut by 7 bases and J by 1 base, with 18 bases left in between. The CDR3 covers 16 residues. CDR3 region: CASTLSSPGGTDTQYF. The CDR3 nucleotides read TGTGCCAGCACCCTCAGCTCCCCAGGGGGCACAGATACGCAGTATTTT. Drawing the rest from reference TRBV28 and TRBJ2-3, the complete variable domain is DVKVTQSSRYLVKRTGEKVFLECVQDMDHENMFWYRQDPGLGLRLIYFSYDVKMKEKGDIPEGYSVSREKKERFSLILESASTNQTSMYLCASTLSSPGGTDTQYFGPGTRLTVL.

Only a few counts were recorded for this clone. The rearrangement uses TRBV19 and TRBJ1-2, with 7 bases lining up with TRBD1. With 2 bases clipped from V and 6 bases from J, the junction kept 12 bases outside the gene matches. The CDR3 has 16 amino acids. The germline gives CDR1 LNHDA, CDR2 SQIVND (reference sequence). The CDR3 region is CASSIPAGGGADGYTF. The CDR3 nucleotides read TGTGCCAGTAGTATACCCGCTGGAGGGGGCGCAGATGGCTACACCTTC.

The rearrangement uses TRBV5-6 and TRBJ2-7; 8 bases map to TRBD2. The CDR3 length is 16 residues. Germline CDR1 reads SGHDT; CDR2 reads YYEEEE. The trim removed 0 bases at V and 5 bases at J, leaving 10 bases unmatched. The CDR3 nucleotides read TGTGCCAGCAGCTTGGTCAGCGGGGGCGTCGTGGACGAGCAGTACTTC. This sequence encodes CASSLVSGGVVDEQYF.

The chain couples TRBV21-1 to TRBJ2-5; the table names TRBD1, a call not compared with the DNA. TRBV21-1 is a pseudogene. The CDR3 is 14 residues long. CDR3 DNA sequence: TGTGCCAGCAGCAAAGGGGCACAGCAAGAGACCCAGTACTTC. It codes for CASSKGAQQETQYF.

There are a few counts of this clone. The identical CDR3 is also encoded by other nucleotide sequences in the sample. The V call is TRBV6-2 or TRBV6-3, the J call TRBJ2-7; D uncertain. Germline CDR1 reads MNHEY; CDR2 reads SVGEGT. V lost 0 bases to trimming and J lost 4 bases, with 7 bases between them. The CDR3 is 13 amino acids. This CDR3 reads CASSYSKQYEQYV. In DNA, the CDR3 is TGTGCCAGCAGTTACTCGAAACAGTACGAGCAGTACGTC.

This clone was picked up a small number of times. This chain links TRBV19 with TRBJ2-3; 7 bases align to TRBD2. The CDR3 runs to 15 residues. Germline loops: CDR1 LNHDA, CDR2 SQIVND (reference sequence). V lost 1 base and J lost 4; bases outside the gene matches: 5. CDR3 DNA: TGTGCCAGTAGTATAGGCGGGGGAGGCGCAGATACGCAGTATTTT. Protein: CASSIGGGGADTQYF.

The chain recombines TRBV3-1 (or the pseudogene TRBV3-2) with TRBJ2-3, with 13 bases identical to TRBD2. J lost 2 bases, V lost 5 bases, and 7 bases had no gene match. Per germline, CDR1 LGHDT and CDR2 YNNKEL (reference sequence). The CDR3 spans 17 residues. The CDR3 DNA follows: TGTGCCAGCAGCGGCGGGACTAGCGGGACATCCACAGATACGCAGTATTTT. Protein product: CASSGGTSGTSTDTQYF.

In the case of this clone: Relative to the germline gene, one junction end is altered; a read error may explain this. The rearrangement uses TRBV5-1 and TRBJ2-1; tentatively, D is TRBD2 (6 bases). The germline gives CDR1 SGHRS, CDR2 YFSETQ. This CDR3 is 14 amino acids long. CDR3: CASSLGDSDNEQFF. CDR3 nucleotide sequence: TGCGCCAGCAGCTTGGGGGACTCCGACAATGAGCAGTTCTTC.

The V call is TRBV7-3, the J call TRBJ1-1, with D hard to call. CDR3 length equals 14 residues. V was trimmed by 5 bases and J by 4 bases, leaving 14 bases between them. Germline lookup yields CDR1 SGHTA and CDR2 FQGTGA. For the CDR3, the DNA is TGTGCCAGCAGCCCCATCCCCTTTAGCACTGAAGCTTTCTTT. The encoded protein is CASSPIPFSTEAFF.

This clone was counted only a few times. The chain is built from TRBV9 and TRBJ2-5, with D possibly matching TRBD1 (5 bases). V lost 4 bases to trimming and J lost 3 bases, with 16 bases between them. The CDR3 length is 15 residues. Germline lookup yields CDR1 SGDLS and CDR2 YYNGEE. The DNA for the CDR3 is TGTGCCAGCAGCCTACAGGAAGGGTCTGAAGAGACCCAGTACTTC. As protein: CASSLQEGSEETQYF. The whole variable domain, remainder taken from reference TRBV9 and TRBJ2-5, is DSGVTQTPKHLITATGQRVTLRCSPRSGDLSVYWYQQSLDQGLQFLIQYYNGEERAKGNILERFSAQQFPDLHSELNLSSLELGDSALYFCASSLQEGSEETQYFGPGTRLLVL.

This clone came up many times. The genes are TRBV27 and TRBJ1-5; a weak D match, TRBD1 (5 bases). CDR1 is MNHEY, CDR2 SMNVEV, per germline (reference sequence). V was cut by 2 bases and J by 3 bases, with 29 bases left in between. This CDR3 region has 21 residues. The CDR3 DNA reads as TGTGCCAGCAGTTTAAAGGGCCTGTGGGCCTCGGAGGGGCTCTACAATCAGCCCCAGCATTTT. Its protein product is CASSLKGLWASEGLYNQPQHF.

V gene TRBV21-1 combines with J gene TRBJ2-3; TRBD2 is the table's D call, not checked against the DNA. TRBV21-1 is termed a pseudogene. This CDR3 comprises 15 residues. The CDR3 protein is CAINPARGAADTQYF. Here the CDR3 DNA reads TGTGCCATCAATCCCGCCCGGGGGGCGGCAGATACGCAGTATTTT.

The chain is built from TRBV5-6 and TRBJ1-2, with 7 bases matching TRBD1. Germline loops: CDR1 SGHDT, CDR2 YYEEEE. Trimming at V came to 2 bases and at J to 6 bases, leaving 4 bases not matched to a gene. The CDR3 spans 13 residues. The DNA of the CDR3 is TGTGCCAGCAGCTTTATGACAGGGAATGGCTACACCTTC. The encoded protein is CASSFMTGNGYTF.

The chain has TRBV28 and TRBJ2-1; D gene ambiguous. Trimming shortened V by 5 bases and J by 10 bases, and 9 bases separated the two germline ends. Per germline, CDR1 MDHEN and CDR2 SYDVKM. The CDR3 is 11 amino acids. CDR3 DNA sequence: TGTGCCAGCAGTCTGATCGAGGAGCAGTTCTTC. Translating it yields CASSLIEEQFF.

The chain has TRBV18 and TRBJ2-1, with 11 bases lining up with TRBD2. Germline assignment: CDR1 KGHSH and CDR2 LQKENI. V was pared by 4 bases and J by 4 bases, with 9 bases of the junction left unmatched. The length of the CDR3 is 17 residues. The CDR3 here is CASSLLGTSGVYNEQFF. CDR3 bases: TGTGCCAGCTCACTATTAGGGACTAGCGGAGTATACAATGAGCAGTTCTTC. The complete variable domain, with remaining parts taken from reference TRBV18 and TRBJ2-1, reads NAGVMQNPRHLVRRRGQEARLRCSPMKGHSHVYWYRQLPEEGLKFMVYLQKENIIDESGMPKERFSAEFPKEGPSILRIQQVVRGDSAAYFCASSLLGTSGVYNEQFFGPGTRLTVL.

V usage is TRBV12-3 or TRBV12-4 and J usage is TRBJ2-1; D call uncertain. The CDR3 is 12 residues long. The ends were cut back, 7 bases at V and 9 bases at J, with 13 bases in the middle. The CDR3 spells CASKLVPGEQFF. The CDR3 DNA follows: TGTGCCAGCAAGCTAGTCCCGGGTGAGCAGTTCTTC.

This clone showed up just once. The chain links TRBV7-2 to TRBJ1-1; 9 nucleotides align to TRBD1. The germline CDR1 and CDR2 sequences are SGHTA and FQGNSA. Trimming at V came to 3 bases and at J to 1 base, leaving 3 bases not matched to a gene. There are 15 residues in the CDR3. The CDR3 nucleotides are TGTGCCAGCAGCTTGCTGGGACAGGGGAACACTGAAGCTTTCTTT. Its translation: CASSLLGQGNTEAFF. Full variable domain (remainder filled in from reference TRBV7-2 and TRBJ1-1): GAGVSQSPSNKVTEKGKDVELRCDPISGHTALYWYRQSLGQGLEFLIYFQGNSAPDKSGLPSDRFSAERTGGSVSTLTIQRTQQEDSAVYLCASSLLGQGNTEAFFGQGTRLTVV.

The rearrangement uses TRBV5-1 and TRBJ1-2; D call uncertain. CDR1 is SGHRS, CDR2 YFSETQ, per germline. CDR3 length: 14 amino acids. V shed 2 bases and J shed 4 bases, with 12 bases lying between them. In DNA form, the CDR3 reads TGCGCCAGCAGCTTTCTCGATTCGGGCTATGGCTACACCTTC. Residues: CASSFLDSGYGYTF.